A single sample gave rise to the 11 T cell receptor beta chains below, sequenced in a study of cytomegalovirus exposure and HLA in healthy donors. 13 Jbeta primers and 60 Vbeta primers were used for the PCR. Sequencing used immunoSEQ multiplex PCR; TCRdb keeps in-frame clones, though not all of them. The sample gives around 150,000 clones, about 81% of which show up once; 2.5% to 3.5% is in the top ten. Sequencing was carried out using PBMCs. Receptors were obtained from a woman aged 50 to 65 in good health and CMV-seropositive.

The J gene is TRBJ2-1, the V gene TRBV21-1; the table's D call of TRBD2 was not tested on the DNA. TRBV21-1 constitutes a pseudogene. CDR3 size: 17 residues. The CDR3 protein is CASSKVSLAGVANEQFF. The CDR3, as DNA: TGTGCCAGCAGCAAAGTGTCCCTAGCGGGGGTCGCTAATGAGCAGTTCTTC.

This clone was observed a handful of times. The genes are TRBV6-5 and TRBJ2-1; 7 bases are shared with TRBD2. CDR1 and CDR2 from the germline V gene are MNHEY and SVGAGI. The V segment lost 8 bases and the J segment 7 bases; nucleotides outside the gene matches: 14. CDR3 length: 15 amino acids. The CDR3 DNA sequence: TGTGCCAGCCGACCGCTGTTGGGGGGGGGAAATGAGCAGTTCTTC. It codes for CASRPLLGGGNEQFF.

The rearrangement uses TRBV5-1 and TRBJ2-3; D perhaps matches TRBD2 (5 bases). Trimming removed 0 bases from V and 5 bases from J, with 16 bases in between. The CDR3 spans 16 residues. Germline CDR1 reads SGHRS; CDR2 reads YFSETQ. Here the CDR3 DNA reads TGCGCCAGCAGCTTGGGGAGGACCGAACGTCGAGATACGCAGTATTTT. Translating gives CASSLGRTERRDTQYF.

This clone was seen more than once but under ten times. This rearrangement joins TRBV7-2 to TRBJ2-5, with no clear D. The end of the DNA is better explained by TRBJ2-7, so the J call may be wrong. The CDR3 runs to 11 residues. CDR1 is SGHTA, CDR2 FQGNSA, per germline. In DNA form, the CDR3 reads TGTGCCAGCAGCTTGATCTACGAGCAGTACTTC. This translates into CASSLIYEQYF.

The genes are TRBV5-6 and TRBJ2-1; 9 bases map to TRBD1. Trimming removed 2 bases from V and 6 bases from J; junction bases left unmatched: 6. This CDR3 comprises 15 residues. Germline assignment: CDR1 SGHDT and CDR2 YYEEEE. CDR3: CASSFGTGLSNEQFF. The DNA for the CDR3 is TGTGCCAGCAGCTTCGGGACAGGGCTTTCCAATGAGCAGTTCTTC.

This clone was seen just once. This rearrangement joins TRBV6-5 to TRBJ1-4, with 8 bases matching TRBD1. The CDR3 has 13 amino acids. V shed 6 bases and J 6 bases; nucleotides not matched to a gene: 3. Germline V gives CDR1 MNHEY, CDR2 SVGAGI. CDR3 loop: CASSRGQDEKLFF. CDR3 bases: TGTGCCAGCAGCCGGGGACAGGATGAAAAACTGTTTTTT.

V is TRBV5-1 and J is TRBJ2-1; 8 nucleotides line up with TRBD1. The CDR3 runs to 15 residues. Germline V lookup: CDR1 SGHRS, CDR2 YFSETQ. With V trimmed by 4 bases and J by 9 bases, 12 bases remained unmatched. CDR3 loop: CASSPGQGGLSEQFF. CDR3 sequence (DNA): TGCGCCAGCAGCCCCGGACAGGGCGGTTTGTCTGAGCAGTTCTTC.

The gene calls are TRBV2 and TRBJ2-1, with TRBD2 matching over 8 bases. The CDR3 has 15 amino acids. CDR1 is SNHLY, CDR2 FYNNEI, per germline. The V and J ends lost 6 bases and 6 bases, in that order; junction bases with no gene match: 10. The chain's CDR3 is CASRSPGTSPNEQFF. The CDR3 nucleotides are TGTGCCAGCAGGTCTCCGGGGACTAGTCCCAATGAGCAGTTCTTC.

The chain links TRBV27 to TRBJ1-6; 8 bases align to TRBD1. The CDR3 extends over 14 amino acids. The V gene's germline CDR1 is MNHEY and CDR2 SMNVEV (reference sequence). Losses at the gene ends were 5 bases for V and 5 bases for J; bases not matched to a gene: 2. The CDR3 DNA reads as TGTGCCAGCAGTAGGGACAGGCATAATTCACCCCTCCACTTT. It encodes CASSRDRHNSPLHF.

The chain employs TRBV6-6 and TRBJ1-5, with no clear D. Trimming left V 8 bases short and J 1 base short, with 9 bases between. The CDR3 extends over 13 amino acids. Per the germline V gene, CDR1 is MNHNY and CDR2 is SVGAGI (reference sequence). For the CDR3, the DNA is TGTGCCAGCGAACGGGGAAGCAATCAGCCCCAGCATTTT. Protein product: CASERGSNQPQHF.

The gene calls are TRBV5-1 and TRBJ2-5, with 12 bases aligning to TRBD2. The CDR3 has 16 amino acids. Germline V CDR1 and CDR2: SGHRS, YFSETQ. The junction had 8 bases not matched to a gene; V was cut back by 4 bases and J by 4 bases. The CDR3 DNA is TGCGCCAGCAGCCTTAGACTAGCGGGGGACCCAGAGACCCAGTACTTC. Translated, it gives CASSLRLAGDPETQYF. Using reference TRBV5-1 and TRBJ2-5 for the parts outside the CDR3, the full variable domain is KAGVTQTPRYLIKTRGQQVTLSCSPISGHRSVSWYQQTPGQGLQFLFEYFSETQRNKGNFPGRFSGRQFSNSRSEMNVSTLELGDSALYLCASSLRLAGDPETQYFGPGTRLLVL.